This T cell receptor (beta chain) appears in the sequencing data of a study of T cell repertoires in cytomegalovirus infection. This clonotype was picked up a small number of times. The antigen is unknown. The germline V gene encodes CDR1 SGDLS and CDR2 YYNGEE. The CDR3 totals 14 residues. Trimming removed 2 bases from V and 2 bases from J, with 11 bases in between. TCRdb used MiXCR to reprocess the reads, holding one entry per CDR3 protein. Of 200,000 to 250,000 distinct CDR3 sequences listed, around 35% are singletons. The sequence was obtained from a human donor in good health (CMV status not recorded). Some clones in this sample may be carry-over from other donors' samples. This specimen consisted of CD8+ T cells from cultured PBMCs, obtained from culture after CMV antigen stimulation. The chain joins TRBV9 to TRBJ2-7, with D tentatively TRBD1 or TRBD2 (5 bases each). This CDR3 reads CASSVGTGTYEQYF. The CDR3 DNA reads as TGTGCCAGCAGCGTTGGGACGGGGACCTACGAGCAGTACTTC.